The sequence of this T cell receptor (beta chain) was determined in a study of blood T cells in healthy people across ages. Points from the study as a whole: TCR beta diversity was tightly associated with the proportion of naive T cells.

With a J-beta primer mix and a sample-barcoded 5' primer, a second PCR ran about 6 to 11 cycles. Each cDNA molecule, via a template-switch adaptor with 12 random nucleotides, was tagged. TCRdb processed the 5' RACE reads anew with MiXCR; each CDR3 protein has one entry. This table has hundreds of thousands of distinct CDR3 sequences, less than 45% appearing once. The sample holds a few counts of this clonotype. Its matching antigen is unknown. CDR1 and CDR2 from the germline V gene are MDHEN and SYDVKM. This CDR3 spans 15 amino acids. V lost 2 bases to trimming and J lost 8 bases, with 15 bases between them.

This clonotype originated in an elderly man in good health. The chain combines TRBV28 with TRBJ1-4; no definite D call. Sample: blood. The CDR3 reads CASSLEPVGNEKLFF. CDR3 nucleotides: TGTGCCAGCAGTTTAGAGCCCGTCGGGAACGAAAAACTGTTTTTT.